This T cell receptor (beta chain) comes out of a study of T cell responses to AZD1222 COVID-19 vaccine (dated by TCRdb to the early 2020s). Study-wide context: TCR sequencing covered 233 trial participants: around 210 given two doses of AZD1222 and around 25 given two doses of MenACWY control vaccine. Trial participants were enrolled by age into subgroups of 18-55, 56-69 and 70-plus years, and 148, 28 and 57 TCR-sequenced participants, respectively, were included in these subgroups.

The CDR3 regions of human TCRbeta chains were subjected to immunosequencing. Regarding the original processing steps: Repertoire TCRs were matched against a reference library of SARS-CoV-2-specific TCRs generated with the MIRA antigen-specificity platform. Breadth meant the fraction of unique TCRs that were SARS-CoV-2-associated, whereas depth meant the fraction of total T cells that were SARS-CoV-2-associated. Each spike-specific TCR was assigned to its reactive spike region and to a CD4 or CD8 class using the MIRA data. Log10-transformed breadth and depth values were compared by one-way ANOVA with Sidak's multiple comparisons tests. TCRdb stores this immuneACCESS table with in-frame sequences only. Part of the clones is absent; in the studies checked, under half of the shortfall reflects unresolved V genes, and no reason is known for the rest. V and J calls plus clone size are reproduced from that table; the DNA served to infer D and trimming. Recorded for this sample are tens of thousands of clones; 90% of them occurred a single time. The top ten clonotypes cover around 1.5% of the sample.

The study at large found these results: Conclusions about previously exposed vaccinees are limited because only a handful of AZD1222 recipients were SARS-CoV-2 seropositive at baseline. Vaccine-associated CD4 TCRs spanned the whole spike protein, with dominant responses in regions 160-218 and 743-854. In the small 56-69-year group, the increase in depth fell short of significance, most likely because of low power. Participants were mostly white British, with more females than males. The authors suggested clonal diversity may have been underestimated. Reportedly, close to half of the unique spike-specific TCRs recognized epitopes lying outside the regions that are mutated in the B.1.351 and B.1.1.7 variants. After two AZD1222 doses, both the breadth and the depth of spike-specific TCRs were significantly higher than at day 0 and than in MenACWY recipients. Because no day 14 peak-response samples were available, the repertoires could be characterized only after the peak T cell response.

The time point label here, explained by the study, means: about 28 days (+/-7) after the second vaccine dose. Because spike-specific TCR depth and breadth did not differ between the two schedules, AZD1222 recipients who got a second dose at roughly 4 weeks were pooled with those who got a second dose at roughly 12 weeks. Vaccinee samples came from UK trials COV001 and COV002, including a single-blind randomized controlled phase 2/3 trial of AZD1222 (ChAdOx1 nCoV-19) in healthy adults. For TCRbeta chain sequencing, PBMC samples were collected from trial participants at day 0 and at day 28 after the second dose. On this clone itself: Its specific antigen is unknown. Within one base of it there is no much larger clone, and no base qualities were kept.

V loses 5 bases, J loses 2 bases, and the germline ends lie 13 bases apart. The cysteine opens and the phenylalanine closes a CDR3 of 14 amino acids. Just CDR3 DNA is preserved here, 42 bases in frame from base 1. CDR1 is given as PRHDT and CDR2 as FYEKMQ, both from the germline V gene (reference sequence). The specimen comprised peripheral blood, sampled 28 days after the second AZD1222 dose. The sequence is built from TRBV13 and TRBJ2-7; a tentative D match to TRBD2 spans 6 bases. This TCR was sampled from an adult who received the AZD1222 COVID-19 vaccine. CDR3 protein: CASSTPGLTYEQYF. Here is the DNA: TGTGCCAGCAGCACACCCGGACTAACCTACGAGCAGTACTTC.